The 5 T cell receptor beta chains given below trace back to one sample, sequenced in a study of regulatory T cells in long-lasting Graves disease. According to the study, TCR beta libraries were built with iRepertoire HTBI primers and CDR3-region Arm-PCR. TCRdb redid the calling of the multiplex PCR reads with MiXCR, one entry per CDR3 protein. The data hold 240,000 or so distinct CDR3 sequences, with 20% observed a single time. Time point of the sample: newly diagnosed GD, antithyroid drugs for less than 3 months. Researchers made the TCR library from RNA that was extracted from PBMCs. The specimen was peripheral blood mononuclear cells (PBMCs), collected at new diagnosis, from a patient treated with antithyroid drugs. These receptors all stem from a female donor with Graves disease.

With respect to this clonotype: It is likely a read error, because the conserved phenylalanine at the end of the CDR3 is missing. The DNA is left out, because the CDR3 cannot be placed on it with certainty; the CDR3 is given as TCRdb lists it. The V and J genes are TRBV20-1 and TRBJ2-4; the table's D call, TRBD1, has no DNA check behind it. From its first to its last residue, the CDR3 has 15 amino acids. Germline V gives CDR1 DFQATT, CDR2 SNEGSKA (reference sequence). CDR3 protein: CSAIRGKGETQYFGP.

This rearrangement joins TRBV20-1 to TRBJ2-3; TRBD2 matches at 12 bases. Germline V CDR1 and CDR2: DFQATT, SNEGSKA (reference sequence). This CDR3 contains 14 residues. The CDR3 spells CSAGLAGSTDTQYF. CDR3 DNA sequence: TGCAGCGCCGGACTAGCGGGGAGCACAGATACGCAGTATTTT.

Points on this clonotype: It differs at one base from a far larger clone, so likely a read error. The CDR3 loop reads CASEGAYGQAASCNEQFF. CDR3 sequence (DNA): TGTGCCAGCGAGGGAGCATATGGCCAGGCGGCATCCTGCAATGAGCAGTTCTTC. The V and J genes are TRBV7-2 and TRBJ2-1, with a tentative D call TRBD2 (5 bases). There are 18 residues in the CDR3. Germline CDR1 and CDR2: SGHTA and FQGNSA.

This clonotype was counted many times. V is TRBV9 and J is TRBJ2-3; TRBD2 matches 7 bases. The CDR3 is made up of 15 amino acids. Looked up from germline, CDR1 is SGDLS and CDR2 is YYNGEE. After removal of 4 bases from V and 3 bases from J, the junction contained 8 bases not matched to a gene. The DNA for the CDR3 is TGTGCCAGCAGCCGGTGGGAGGGCCTTACAGATACGCAGTATTTT. Translated, it gives CASSRWEGLTDTQYF.

This clonotype was seen ten or more times. This chain uses TRBV27 with TRBJ2-1; 13 bases are a match to TRBD2. Germline CDR1 and CDR2: MNHEY and SMNVEV (reference sequence). The CDR3 runs 17 residues. Trimming took 5 bases from V and 5 from J; bases not matched to a gene: 9. Here the CDR3 reads CASSPQRGLAGNNEQFF. The DNA for the CDR3 is TGTGCCAGCAGTCCACAACGGGGACTAGCGGGGAACAATGAGCAGTTCTTC.